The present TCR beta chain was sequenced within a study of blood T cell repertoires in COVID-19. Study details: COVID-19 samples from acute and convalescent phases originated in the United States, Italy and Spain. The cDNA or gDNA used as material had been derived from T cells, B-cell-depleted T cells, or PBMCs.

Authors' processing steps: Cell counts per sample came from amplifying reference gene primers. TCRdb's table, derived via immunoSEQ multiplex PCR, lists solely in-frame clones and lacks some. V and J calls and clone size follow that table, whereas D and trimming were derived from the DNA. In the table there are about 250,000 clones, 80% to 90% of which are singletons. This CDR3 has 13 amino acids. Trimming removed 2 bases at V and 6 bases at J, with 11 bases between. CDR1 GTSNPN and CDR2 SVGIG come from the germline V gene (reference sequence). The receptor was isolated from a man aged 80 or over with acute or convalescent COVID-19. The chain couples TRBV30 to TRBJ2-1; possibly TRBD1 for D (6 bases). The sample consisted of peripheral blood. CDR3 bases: TGTGCCTGGAGTAGTCAGGGGCGCAATGAGCAGTTCTTC. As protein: CAWSSQGRNEQFF. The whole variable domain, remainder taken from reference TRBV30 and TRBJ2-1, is SQTIHQWPATLVQPVGSPLSLECTVEGTSNPNLYWYRQAAGRGLQLLFYSVGIGQISSEVPQNLSASRPQDRQFILSSKKLLLSDSGFYLCAWSSQGRNEQFFGPGTRLTVL.